One sample yielded the 23 T cell receptor beta chains listed below, sequenced in a study of blood T cell repertoires in COVID-19. TCRdb keeps only in-frame clones here, not all; method: immunoSEQ multiplex PCR. The table includes tens of thousands of clones, approximately 85% detected once. The sequenced sample was peripheral blood. These receptors all come from a woman older than 75 with COVID-19, enrolled during active disease.

This clone was counted a few times. The gene calls are TRBV11-2 and TRBJ2-5; 8 bases line up with TRBD2. Germline loops: CDR1 SGHAT, CDR2 FQNNGV. There are 16 residues in the CDR3. V was clipped by 7 bases and J by 5 bases; unmatched bases: 15. CDR3 DNA sequence: TGTGCCAGCACCCACGACGGGAGGGCCTCAGTGGAGACCCAGTACTTC. Translation gives CASTHDGRASVETQYF.

The genes are TRBV27 and TRBJ2-7; a possible D gene is TRBD1 (5 bases). V gave up 6 bases and J gave up 3 bases, with 12 bases separating them. In germline, CDR1 is MNHEY, CDR2 SMNVEV (reference sequence). This CDR3 has 13 residues. The CDR3, as DNA: TGTGCCAGCAGGGCAGGGATGAACTACGAGCAGTACTTC. Translation gives CASRAGMNYEQYF.

This clone was counted between two and nine times. The chain recombines TRBV4-2 with TRBJ1-5, with 11 bases matching TRBD1. The CDR3 sequence is 16 residues long. The germline gives CDR1 LGHNA, CDR2 YNFKEQ. V lost 3 bases, J lost 2 bases, and 3 bases stayed unmatched. CDR3 bases: TGTGCCAGCAGCCACGGGACAGGGGGTGGCAATCAGCCCCAGCATTTT. It yields the protein CASSHGTGGGNQPQHF.

This chain connects TRBV23-1 to TRBJ1-5, with TRBD1 matching over 7 bases. TRBV23-1 is labeled an ORF, and its function is uncertain. This CDR3 is built from 13 residues. With V trimmed by 4 bases and J by 5 bases, 2 bases remained unmatched. CDR3 nucleotides: TGCGCCAGCAGTCTTACAGGGGATCAGCCCCAGCATTTT. Translation gives CASSLTGDQPQHF.

The chain links TRBV19 to TRBJ1-1; possibly TRBD1 for D (5 bases). This CDR3 is built from 15 residues. Germline V gene data show CDR1 as LNHDA and CDR2 as SQIVND (reference sequence). Between the trimmed V and J ends, which lost 0 bases and 4 bases, there was a span of 12 bases. The CDR3 DNA reads as TGTGCCAGTAGTATAGAACCCGGGGGGAGCACTGAAGCTTTCTTT. This sequence encodes CASSIEPGGSTEAFF. Full variable domain (rest looked up from reference TRBV19 and TRBJ1-1): DGGITQSPKYLFRKEGQNVTLSCEQNLNHDAMYWYRQDPGQGLRLIYYSQIVNDFQKGDIAEGYSVSREKKESFPLTVTSAQKNPTAFYLCASSIEPGGSTEAFFGQGTRLTVV.

This clone came up once. The chain carries TRBV9 and TRBJ1-3; TRBD1 matches 11 bases. The CDR3 runs 18 residues. Germline V gene data show CDR1 as SGDLS and CDR2 as YYNGEE. Trimming at V came to 4 bases and at J to 0 bases, leaving 9 bases not matched to a gene. In nucleotides, the CDR3 is TGTGCCAGCAGCACCCGGACAGGGGGCTTTAGCTCTGGAAACACCATATATTTT. Translated, it gives CASSTRTGGFSSGNTIYF. Based on the CDR3 plus reference TRBV9 and TRBJ1-3, the full variable domain is DSGVTQTPKHLITATGQRVTLRCSPRSGDLSVYWYQQSLDQGLQFLIQYYNGEERAKGNILERFSAQQFPDLHSELNLSSLELGDSALYFCASSTRTGGFSSGNTIYFGEGSWLTVV.

The chain links TRBV6-6 to TRBJ1-4, with 12 bases lining up with TRBD1. CDR1 and CDR2 (germline): MNHNY, SVGAGI (reference sequence). With 0 bases clipped from V and 8 bases from J, the junction kept 1 base outside the gene matches. This CDR3 contains 15 residues. The CDR3 DNA reads TGTGCCAGCAGTTACTCGGGACAGGGGGCGGAAAAACTGTTTTTT. Translating gives CASSYSGQGAEKLFF.

This clone has only one observation. The rearrangement joins TRBV4-3 to TRBJ2-3; 14 bases map to TRBD2. This CDR3 is built from 17 residues. CDR1 LGHNA and CDR2 YSLEER come from the germline V gene. With V trimmed by 4 bases and J by 8 bases, 11 bases remained unmatched. CDR3 DNA: TGCGCCAGCAGCCCCGGACTAGCGGGGGGAAGAAGGGGTACGCAGTATTTT. Translating gives CASSPGLAGGRRGTQYF.

The V gene is TRBV13, the J gene TRBJ1-4; D gene uncertain. The J call could be wrong; TRBJ2-2 is a better fit for the DNA end. This CDR3 region has 12 residues. CDR1 and CDR2 from the germline V gene are PRHDT and FYEKMQ (reference sequence). The CDR3 bases are TGTGCCAGCAGCTTAGCGGCAGGGGAGCTGTTTTTT. This encodes CASSLAAGELFF.

This chain links TRBV6-5 with TRBJ1-5; weak D call: TRBD1 (6 bases). Trimming shortened V by 6 bases and J by 7 bases, and 10 bases separated the two germline ends. This CDR3 is 12 amino acids long. Per germline, CDR1 MNHEY and CDR2 SVGAGI. Here the CDR3 DNA reads TGTGCCAGCAGGAACAGGGAACAGCCCCAGCATTTT. It codes for CASRNREQPQHF.

The chain has TRBV5-1 and TRBJ1-1; D is uncertain. The CDR3 consists of 11 residues. The V and J ends lost 5 bases and 6 bases respectively, with 8 bases between them. From germline, CDR1 is SGHRS and CDR2 YFSETQ. CDR3 sequence: CASSFGPEAFF. CDR3 nucleotides: TGCGCCAGCAGTTTTGGGCCTGAAGCTTTCTTT. The whole variable domain, filled in from reference TRBV5-1 and TRBJ1-1, reads KAGVTQTPRYLIKTRGQQVTLSCSPISGHRSVSWYQQTPGQGLQFLFEYFSETQRNKGNFPGRFSGRQFSNSRSEMNVSTLELGDSALYLCASSFGPEAFFGQGTRLTVV.

The chain couples TRBV6-1 to TRBJ1-1; no clear D gene. Germline V gene data show CDR1 as MNHNS and CDR2 as SASEGT. The CDR3 extends over 16 amino acids. Trimming removed 1 base at V and 0 bases at J, with 12 bases between. The CDR3 sequence is CASSEGGRRMNTEAFF. CDR3 nucleotide sequence: TGTGCCAGCAGTGAAGGAGGCCGGAGAATGAACACTGAAGCTTTCTTT.

This clone was counted between two and nine times. The J gene is TRBJ2-7, the V gene TRBV18; D is uncertain. The ends were cut back, 5 bases at V and 5 bases at J, with 16 bases in the middle. CDR1 is KGHSH, CDR2 LQKENI, per germline. The CDR3 is made up of 14 amino acids. CDR3 region: CASSAGLNSDEQYF. The CDR3 DNA reads TGTGCCAGCTCAGCAGGTCTGAACTCGGACGAGCAGTACTTC.

For the CDR3, the DNA is TGTGCCTGCAACACTCGGGACAGGGGATACAATGAGCAGTTCTTC. This encodes CACNTRDRGYNEQFF. The V and J genes are TRBV30 and TRBJ2-1; 10 positions agree with TRBD1. The V gene's germline CDR1 is GTSNPN and CDR2 SVGIG (reference sequence). V trimming: 6 bases; J trimming: 4 bases; junction bases outside the gene matches: 9. The CDR3 totals 15 residues. The whole variable domain, remainder taken from reference TRBV30 and TRBJ2-1, is SQTIHQWPATLVQPVGSPLSLECTVEGTSNPNLYWYRQAAGRGLQLLFYSVGIGQISSEVPQNLSASRPQDRQFILSSKKLLLSDSGFYLCACNTRDRGYNEQFFGPGTRLTVL.

This chain uses TRBV6-5 with TRBJ2-6; unclear D gene. The CDR3 sequence is 13 residues long. Germline CDR1 and CDR2: MNHEY and SVGAGI. Trimming cost V 7 bases and J 3 bases, with 7 bases left between them. For the CDR3, the DNA is TGTGCCAGCAAGTTCTATGGGGCCAACGTCCTGACTTTC. This codes for CASKFYGANVLTF.

This clone was counted a single time. The rearrangement joins TRBV7-2 to TRBJ2-1, with 12 bases lining up with TRBD2. CDR1 SGHTA and CDR2 FQGNSA come from the germline V gene. The CDR3 is 14 residues long. The trim removed 5 bases at V and 14 bases at J, leaving 10 bases unmatched. The CDR3 DNA is TGTGCCAGCAGCAATCCGGGACTAGCGGGTGGTAAGTTCTTC. Protein sequence: CASSNPGLAGGKFF. The full variable domain, with the rest looked up from reference TRBV7-2 and TRBJ2-1, is GAGVSQSPSNKVTEKGKDVELRCDPISGHTALYWYRQSLGQGLEFLIYFQGNSAPDKSGLPSDRFSAERTGGSVSTLTIQRTQQEDSAVYLCASSNPGLAGGKFFGPGTRLTVL.

V gene TRBV3-1 (or the pseudogene TRBV3-2) combines with J gene TRBJ2-3; 7 nucleotides agree with TRBD1. J was trimmed by 2 bases and V by 6 bases; bases with no gene match: 8. Germline assignment: CDR1 LGHDT and CDR2 YNNKEL (reference sequence). The CDR3 consists of 15 residues. CDR3 sequence: CASSYLTGPTDTQYF. CDR3 in DNA: TGTGCCAGCAGTTACCTGACAGGGCCCACAGATACGCAGTATTTT.

The genes are TRBV28 and TRBJ2-7, with D perhaps matching TRBD2 (5 bases). This CDR3 spans 12 amino acids. V dropped 6 bases and J dropped 3 bases, with 9 bases sitting between them. Germline CDR1 MDHEN, CDR2 SYDVKM. CDR3 loop: CASSPGNYEQYF. The DNA of the CDR3 is TGTGCCAGCAGCCCCGGGAACTACGAGCAGTACTTC.

The chain is built from TRBV18 and TRBJ1-1, with 12 positions matching TRBD1. The junction had 3 bases not matched to a gene; V was cut back by 0 bases and J by 1 base. The CDR3 sequence is 17 residues long. CDR1 KGHSH and CDR2 LQKENI come from the germline V gene. CDR3 nucleotide sequence: TGTGCCAGCTCACCACCGATGGGACAGGGGGCGAACACTGAAGCTTTCTTT. Its translation: CASSPPMGQGANTEAFF.

The chain recombines TRBV6-2 or TRBV6-3 with TRBJ2-2; 8 nucleotides align to TRBD2. This CDR3 has 17 residues. The trim removed 0 bases at V and 7 bases at J, leaving 10 bases unmatched. The germline gives CDR1 MNHEY, CDR2 SVGEGT. CDR3 DNA: TGTGCCAGCAGTTACTCGAACGGGAGGGCCGACGGCGGGGAGCTGTTTTTT. Translation gives CASSYSNGRADGGELFF.

The chain joins TRBV9 to TRBJ1-2; D may be TRBD1 (6 bases). CDR3 length equals 15 residues. Germline V CDR1 and CDR2: SGDLS, YYNGEE. Between the trimmed V and J ends, which lost 3 bases and 0 bases, there was a span of 12 bases. CDR3 in amino acids: CASSARRGANYGYTF. CDR3 DNA sequence: TGTGCCAGCAGCGCGCGCAGGGGCGCTAACTATGGCTACACCTTC.

This rearrangement joins TRBV11-2 to TRBJ2-2; TRBD1 aligns across 9 bases. Germline V gene lookup returns CDR1 SGHAT and CDR2 FQNNGV. J gave up 4 bases and V 5 bases, and 8 bases lay outside the gene matches. The CDR3 has 16 amino acids. The DNA for the CDR3 is TGTGCCAGCAGCCCCTGGACAGGGGACGGCACCGGGGAGCTGTTTTTT. Its translation is CASSPWTGDGTGELFF.

The rearrangement joins TRBV9 to TRBJ2-3; D might be TRBD1 (5 bases). Deletions cut 2 bases from V and 3 bases from J, with 16 bases between. Germline V gene lookup returns CDR1 SGDLS and CDR2 YYNGEE. This CDR3 region has 16 residues. In DNA form, the CDR3 reads TGTGCCAGCAGCGTTTTGGGATCCCCAGGGACAGATACGCAGTATTTT. Protein product: CASSVLGSPGTDTQYF. Variable domain in full (rest from reference TRBV9 and TRBJ2-3): DSGVTQTPKHLITATGQRVTLRCSPRSGDLSVYWYQQSLDQGLQFLIQYYNGEERAKGNILERFSAQQFPDLHSELNLSSLELGDSALYFCASSVLGSPGTDTQYFGPGTRLTVL.